Described below is a single TCR beta chain sequence and its context. cDNA molecules carried unique molecular identifiers, and template switching added a universal primer site. TCRdb reanalysed the 5' RACE reads using MiXCR and keeps one entry per CDR3 protein. The profile shows hundreds of thousands of distinct CDR3 sequences, roughly an eighth of them singletons. Per the germline V gene, CDR1 is MNHEY and CDR2 is SMNVEV (reference sequence). Trimming pared 7 bases from V and 8 bases from J, leaving 16 bases between. The CDR3 consists of 13 residues. The data stem from a study of identical twins. These same records also appear under a second study, on yellow fever vaccine responses in identical twins.

V is TRBV27 and J is TRBJ2-3; a possible D gene is TRBD1 (6 bases). Source material: CD8+ T cells sorted from blood. The clonotype comes from a woman aged 18-35 years in good health. DNA for the CDR3: TGTGCCAGCACTGACCCAGGGGAACCTACGCAGTATTTT. Its protein is CASTDPGEPTQYF.